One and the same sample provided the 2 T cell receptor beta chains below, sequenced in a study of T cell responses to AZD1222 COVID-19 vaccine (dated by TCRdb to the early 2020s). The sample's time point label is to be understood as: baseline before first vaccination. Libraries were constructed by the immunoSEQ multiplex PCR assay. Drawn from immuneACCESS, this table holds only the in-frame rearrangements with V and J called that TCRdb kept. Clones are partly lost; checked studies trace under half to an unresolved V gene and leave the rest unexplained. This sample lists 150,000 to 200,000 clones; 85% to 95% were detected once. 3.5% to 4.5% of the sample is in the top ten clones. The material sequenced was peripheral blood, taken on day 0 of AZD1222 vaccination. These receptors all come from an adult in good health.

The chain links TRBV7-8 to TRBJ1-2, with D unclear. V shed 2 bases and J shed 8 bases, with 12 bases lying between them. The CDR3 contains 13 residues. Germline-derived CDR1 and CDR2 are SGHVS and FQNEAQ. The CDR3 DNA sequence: TGTGCCAGCAGCTTATATCTCCAAAAAGGCTACACCTTC. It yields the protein CASSLYLQKGYTF.

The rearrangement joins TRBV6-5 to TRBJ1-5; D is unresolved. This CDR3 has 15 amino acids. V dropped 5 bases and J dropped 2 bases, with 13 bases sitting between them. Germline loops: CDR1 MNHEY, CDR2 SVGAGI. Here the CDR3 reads CASSNGQTRNQPQHF. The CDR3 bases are TGTGCCAGCAGTAACGGTCAAACCCGCAATCAGCCCCAGCATTTT.